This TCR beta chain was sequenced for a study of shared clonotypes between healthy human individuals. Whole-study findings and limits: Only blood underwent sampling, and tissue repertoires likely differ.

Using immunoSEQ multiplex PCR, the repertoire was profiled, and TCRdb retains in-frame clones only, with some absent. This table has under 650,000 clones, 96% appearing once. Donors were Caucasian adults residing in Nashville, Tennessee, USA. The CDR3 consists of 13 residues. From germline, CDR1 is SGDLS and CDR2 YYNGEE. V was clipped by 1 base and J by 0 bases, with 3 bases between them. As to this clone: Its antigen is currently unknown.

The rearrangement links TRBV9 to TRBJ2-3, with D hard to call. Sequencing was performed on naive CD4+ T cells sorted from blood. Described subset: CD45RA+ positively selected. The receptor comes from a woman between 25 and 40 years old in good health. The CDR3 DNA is TGTGCCAGCAGCGTATTTAGCACAGATACGCAGTATTTT. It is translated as CASSVFSTDTQYF.